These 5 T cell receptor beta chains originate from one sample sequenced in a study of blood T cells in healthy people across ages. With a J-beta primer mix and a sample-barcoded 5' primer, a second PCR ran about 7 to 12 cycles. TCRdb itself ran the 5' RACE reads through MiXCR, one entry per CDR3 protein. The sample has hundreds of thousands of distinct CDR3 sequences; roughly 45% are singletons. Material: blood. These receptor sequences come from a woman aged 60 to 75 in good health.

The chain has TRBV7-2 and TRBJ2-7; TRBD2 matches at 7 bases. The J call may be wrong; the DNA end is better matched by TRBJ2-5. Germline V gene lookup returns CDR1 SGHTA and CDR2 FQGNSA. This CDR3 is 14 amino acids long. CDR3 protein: CASSLATSFETQYF. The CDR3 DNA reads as TGTGCCAGCAGCTTAGCGACTAGCTTTGAGACCCAGTACTTC.

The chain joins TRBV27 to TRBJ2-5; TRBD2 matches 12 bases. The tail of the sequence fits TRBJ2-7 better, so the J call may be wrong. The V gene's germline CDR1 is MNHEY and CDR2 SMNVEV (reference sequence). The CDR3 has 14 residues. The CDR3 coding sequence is TGTGCCAGCTGGACTAGCGGGAAGAACTACGAGCAGTACTTC. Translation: CASWTSGKNYEQYF.

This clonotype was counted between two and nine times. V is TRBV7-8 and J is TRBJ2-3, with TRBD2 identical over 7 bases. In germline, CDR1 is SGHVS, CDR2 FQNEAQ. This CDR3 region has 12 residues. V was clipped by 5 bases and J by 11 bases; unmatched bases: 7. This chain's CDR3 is CASSPTSVLQYF. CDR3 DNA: TGTGCCAGCAGCCCTACTAGCGTTTTGCAGTATTTT.

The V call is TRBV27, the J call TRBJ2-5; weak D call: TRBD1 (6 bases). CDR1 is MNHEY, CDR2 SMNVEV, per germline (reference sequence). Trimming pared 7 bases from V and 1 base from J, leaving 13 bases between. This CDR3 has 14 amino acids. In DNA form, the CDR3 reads TGTGCCAGCAATGCAGGGGCGTTCCAAGAGACCCAGTACTTC. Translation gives CASNAGAFQETQYF.

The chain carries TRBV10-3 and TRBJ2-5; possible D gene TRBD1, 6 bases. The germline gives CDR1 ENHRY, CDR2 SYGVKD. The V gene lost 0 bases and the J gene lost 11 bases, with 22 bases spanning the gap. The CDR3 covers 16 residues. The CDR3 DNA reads TGTGCCATCAGTGAGTCGACAGGTAGCTCCTACAATGAGCAGTACTTC. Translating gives CAISESTGSSYNEQYF.